This T cell receptor beta chain was identified in a study of blood T cell repertoires in COVID-19. Across the study: T cells, B-cell-depleted T cells, or PBMCs provided the cDNA or gDNA that served as material.

Followed longitudinally, the Seattle patients had been enrolled during active infection. Trimming pared 3 bases from V and 4 bases from J, leaving 4 bases between. The CDR3 extends over 13 amino acids. Germline CDR1 reads KGHSH; CDR2 reads LQKENI. Only in-frame clones appear in the TCRdb table, and some are missing; sequencing was by immunoSEQ multiplex PCR. The sample holds 180,000 or so clones, about four fifths seen once. This chain joins TRBV18 and TRBJ1-6; D gene unclear. Sequencing was carried out using peripheral blood. This sequence was found in a woman aged 40-49 years with COVID-19, enrolled during active disease. The CDR3 sequence is CASSPGYNSPLHF. As DNA, the CDR3 is TGTGCCAGCTCACCCGGTTATAATTCACCCCTCCACTTT.